The clone carrying this T cell receptor (beta chain) was observed a handful of times. Its cognate antigen is unknown. Generated by immunoSEQ multiplex PCR, the TCRdb table keeps only in-frame clones and is missing some. The sample includes about 11,000 clones, about nine tenths of them seen just once. This entry comes from a study of T cells in pancreatic ductal adenocarcinoma. General study points: Tumor and blood clonality did not differ significantly, about 0.112 versus 0.072.

Selected pancreatic ductal adenocarcinoma patients had undergone surgery without neoadjuvant therapy. CDR3 length equals 15 residues. Germline CDR1 and CDR2: SGDLS and YYNGEE. Losses at the gene ends were 0 bases for V and 6 bases for J; bases not matched to a gene: 8. Source material: PBMCs. The receptor was derived from a human donor with pancreatic ductal adenocarcinoma. The genes are TRBV9 and TRBJ2-7, with 8 bases that match TRBD2. CDR3 bases: TGTGCCAGCAGCGTAGAAGCGGGGGTGCCCGGCGAGCAGTACTTC. Translated, it gives CASSVEAGVPGEQYF.